The 30 T cell receptor beta chains below were found in one sample sequenced in a study of cytomegalovirus exposure and HLA in healthy donors. Method: immunoSEQ multiplex PCR; TCRdb's copy keeps in-frame clones and lacks some. The repertoire holds 150,000 or so clones, with around 81% as singletons. Input material: PBMCs. These receptors all come from a man aged 25-45 years in good health and CMV-seropositive.

The chain employs TRBV7-6 and TRBJ2-7; a possible D gene is TRBD2 (7 bases). Germline V gene lookup returns CDR1 SGHVS and CDR2 FNYEAQ. V lost 0 bases to trimming and J lost 2 bases, with 11 bases between them. The CDR3 consists of 15 residues. The CDR3 region is CASSLALGGPYEQYF. In nucleotides, the CDR3 is TGTGCCAGCAGCTTAGCGTTGGGGGGGCCCTACGAGCAGTACTTC.

The CDR3 DNA reads TGTGCCAGCAGCCGAGGAGAAGGACTAGGGGGCTACACCTTC. Its translation: CASSRGEGLGGYTF. This chain uses TRBV21-1 with TRBJ1-2. TRBV21-1 is a pseudogene. CDR3 length: 14 amino acids.

The chain uses TRBV5-8 and TRBJ1-5; 7 nucleotides match TRBD1. Looked up from germline, CDR1 is SGHTS and CDR2 is YDEGEE. This CDR3 region has 14 residues. Trimming removed 2 bases from V and 7 bases from J; junction bases left unmatched: 6. The CDR3 DNA follows: TGTGCCAGCAGCTTCGGACAGGCACCGCAGCCCCAGCATTTT. Amino acids: CASSFGQAPQPQHF.

This clone was recorded a few times. The chain uses TRBV4-3 and TRBJ2-5; 7 nucleotides align to TRBD1. The V gene end was trimmed by 0 bases and the J gene end by 1 base; junction bases not matched to a gene: 2. The V gene's germline CDR1 is LGHNA and CDR2 YSLEER. The CDR3 totals 15 residues. CDR3 sequence (DNA): TGCGCCAGCAGCCAAGACCGGACAGGCCAAGAGACCCAGTACTTC. This sequence encodes CASSQDRTGQETQYF.

The rearrangement joins TRBV18 to TRBJ1-1, with 11 bases fitting TRBD1. Germline trimming cut 3 bases from V and 1 base from J; bases unmatched to any gene: 4. CDR3 size: 16 residues. CDR1 KGHSH and CDR2 LQKENI come from the germline V gene. CDR3 DNA sequence: TGTGCCAGCTCACCGAGGACAGGGGGCGCGAACACTGAAGCTTTCTTT. Amino acid sequence: CASSPRTGGANTEAFF. The entire variable domain, with the rest obtained from reference TRBV18 and TRBJ1-1, is as follows: NAGVMQNPRHLVRRRGQEARLRCSPMKGHSHVYWYRQLPEEGLKFMVYLQKENIIDESGMPKERFSAEFPKEGPSILRIQQVVRGDSAAYFCASSPRTGGANTEAFFGQGTRLTVV.

This clone has just a few counts. The V and J genes are TRBV25-1 and TRBJ1-2, with a possible D match to TRBD1 (5 bases). The CDR3 covers 12 residues. Germline V CDR1 and CDR2: MGHDK, SYGVNS. Trimming pared 1 base from V and 6 bases from J, leaving 6 bases between. DNA for the CDR3: TGTGCCAGCAGTGAATTCAGGGATGGCTACACCTTC. Residues: CASSEFRDGYTF.

The gene calls are TRBV4-1 and TRBJ1-5, with a weak D call TRBD1 (6 bases). V shed 2 bases and J shed 0 bases, with 17 bases lying between them. CDR1 and CDR2 from the germline V gene are MGHRA and YSYEKL. This CDR3 comprises 18 residues. CDR3 in amino acids: CASSQKSEGEYSNQPQHF. CDR3 coding DNA: TGCGCCAGCAGCCAAAAGAGTGAGGGGGAATATAGCAATCAGCCCCAGCATTTT.

The rearrangement uses TRBV6-7 and TRBJ1-4; 9 bases match TRBD1. TRBV6-7 is reported as an ORF; its role is uncertain. J was trimmed by 3 bases and V by 5 bases; bases with no gene match: 4. There are 15 residues in the CDR3. CDR3 sequence (DNA): TGTGCCAGCAGTAAACAGGGGGCCGCTAATGAAAAACTGTTTTTT. Its protein product is CASSKQGAANEKLFF.

This chain uses TRBV5-4 with TRBJ1-2; D unresolved. Germline V gives CDR1 SGHNT, CDR2 YYREEE (reference sequence). Trimming cost V 0 bases and J 1 base, with 7 bases left between them. The CDR3 is 14 residues long. CDR3 sequence (DNA): TGTGCCAGCAGCTTGGTGCAGGATAACTATGGCTACACCTTC. Residues: CASSLVQDNYGYTF.

The chain recombines TRBV19 with TRBJ1-4, with D uncertain. In germline, CDR1 is LNHDA, CDR2 SQIVND (reference sequence). The CDR3 has 11 residues. Trimming removed 2 bases at V and 7 bases at J, with 2 bases between. CDR3 region: CASSIREKLFF. In DNA, the CDR3 is TGTGCCAGTAGTATACGTGAAAAACTGTTTTTT.

V is TRBV25-1 and J is TRBJ2-1; 12 positions match TRBD2. Trimming at V came to 7 bases and at J to 8 bases, leaving 3 bases not matched to a gene. This CDR3 contains 13 residues. The germline V gene encodes CDR1 MGHDK and CDR2 SYGVNS. The CDR3 loop is CASILAGGDEQFF. The CDR3 nucleotides read TGTGCCAGCATTCTAGCGGGGGGGGATGAGCAGTTCTTC.

The chain combines TRBV4-3 with TRBJ2-2; 7 bases are a match to TRBD1. This CDR3 region has 14 residues. The germline V gene has CDR1 LGHNA and CDR2 YSLEER. The V segment lost 5 bases and the J segment 5 bases; nucleotides outside the gene matches: 5. The CDR3 nucleotides read TGCGCCAGCAGCTGGGACAGACAAACCGGGGAGCTGTTTTTT. It is translated as CASSWDRQTGELFF.

This chain uses TRBV5-1 with TRBJ1-5; D is ambiguous. CDR1 is SGHRS and CDR2 is YFSETQ in the germline V gene. V was clipped by 2 bases and J by 3 bases, with 6 bases between them. The CDR3 has 13 amino acids. The CDR3 sequence: CASSFGNNQPQHF. For the CDR3, the DNA is TGCGCCAGCAGCTTTGGCAACAATCAGCCCCAGCATTTT.

The chain uses TRBV7-9 and TRBJ2-7, with TRBD1 matching 7 bases. The CDR3 extends over 14 amino acids. From germline, CDR1 is SEHNR and CDR2 FQNEAQ (reference sequence). V was clipped by 6 bases and J by 1 base; unmatched bases: 6. Here the CDR3 reads CASSSGTASYEQYF. The CDR3 DNA is TGTGCCAGCAGTTCCGGGACAGCTTCCTACGAGCAGTACTTC. Using reference TRBV7-9 and TRBJ2-7 for the parts outside the CDR3, the full variable domain is DTGVSQNPRHKITKRGQNVTFRCDPISEHNRLYWYRQTLGQGPEFLTYFQNEAQLEKSRLLSDRFSAERPKGSFSTLEIQRTEQGDSAMYLCASSSGTASYEQYFGPGTRLTVT.

The chain recombines TRBV5-6 with TRBJ1-6; 9 bases agree with TRBD1. V gave up 4 bases and J gave up 13 bases; unmatched junction bases: 12. Germline V gene sequence: CDR1 SGHDT, CDR2 YYEEEE. CDR3 length: 15 amino acids. The chain's CDR3 is CASSRGTGQGMPLHF. As DNA, the CDR3 is TGTGCCAGCAGCCGAGGGACAGGGCAGGGAATGCCCCTCCACTTT. The full variable domain, its missing parts supplied by reference TRBV5-6 and TRBJ1-6, is DAGVTQSPTHLIKTRGQQVTLRCSPKSGHDTVSWYQQALGQGPQFIFQYYEEEERQRGNFPDRFSGHQFPNYSSELNVNALLLGDSALYLCASSRGTGQGMPLHFGNGTRLTVT.

This clone was counted a few times. The chain combines TRBV18 with TRBJ1-1; 7 nucleotides align to TRBD1. There are 15 residues in the CDR3. The trim removed 4 bases at V and 2 bases at J, leaving 7 bases unmatched. CDR1 KGHSH and CDR2 LQKENI come from the germline V gene. The CDR3 DNA sequence: TGTGCCAGCTCACAACTTACAGGGGACAACACTGAAGCTTTCTTT. Translating gives CASSQLTGDNTEAFF.

The rearrangement uses TRBV27 and TRBJ2-5; TRBD1 matches at 9 bases. The CDR3 extends over 15 amino acids. Trimming took 7 bases from V and 4 from J; bases not matched to a gene: 10. The germline CDR1 and CDR2 sequences are MNHEY and SMNVEV (reference sequence). The CDR3 region is CASTPGTGWRETQYF. CDR3 nucleotide sequence: TGTGCCAGCACCCCGGGGACAGGGTGGAGAGAGACCCAGTACTTC.

The genes are TRBV27 and TRBJ1-3, with no clear D. V lost 5 bases and J lost 4, with 9 bases in between. CDR3 length: 13 amino acids. The germline CDR1 and CDR2 sequences are MNHEY and SMNVEV (reference sequence). As DNA, the CDR3 is TGTGCCAGCAGTAAAGCCGGGGGAAACACCATATATTTT. This codes for CASSKAGGNTIYF.

The V gene is TRBV10-3, the J gene TRBJ2-7, with 8 nucleotides matching TRBD1. The CDR3 is 14 amino acids. With V trimmed by 4 bases and J by 0 bases, 2 bases remained unmatched. Germline V lookup: CDR1 ENHRY, CDR2 SYGVKD. The CDR3 here is CAISGTGSSYEQYF. CDR3 sequence (DNA): TGTGCCATCAGTGGGACAGGGAGCTCCTACGAGCAGTACTTC.

CDR3 bases: TGTGCCAGCAGTGACAGAAGCGGGGGGGACGATGAGCAGTTCTTC. Amino acids: CASSDRSGGDDEQFF. This sequence joins TRBV6-4 and TRBJ2-1, with 10 bases identical to TRBD2. V lost 2 bases to trimming and J lost 8 bases; unmatched junction nucleotides: 6. The CDR3 runs to 15 residues. Germline lookup yields CDR1 MRHNA and CDR2 SNTAGT.

The sample holds a few counts of this clone. The sample carries other DNA sequences with the same CDR3. V and J are TRBV27 and TRBJ2-3; 8 positions match TRBD1. The CDR3 consists of 15 residues. V dropped 4 bases and J dropped 0; count of bases not matched to a gene: 3. CDR1 and CDR2 (germline): MNHEY, SMNVEV (reference sequence). The CDR3 loop reads CASSSPGGSTDTQYF. The CDR3 DNA follows: TGTGCCAGCAGTTCCCCAGGGGGCAGCACAGATACGCAGTATTTT.

The table lists this clone with a count of one. This rearrangement joins TRBV25-1 to TRBJ2-7; 8 nucleotides align to TRBD2. Germline CDR1 and CDR2: MGHDK and SYGVNS. Trimming removed 7 bases from V and 5 bases from J; junction bases left unmatched: 10. CDR3 size: 14 residues. The CDR3 coding sequence is TGTGCCAGCACCAAATCCGGGGGGGGTCACGAGCAGTACTTC. Translation gives CASTKSGGGHEQYF.

The V and J genes are TRBV6-5 and TRBJ2-5; 9 bases agree with TRBD1. Germline V gene lookup returns CDR1 MNHEY and CDR2 SVGAGI. The CDR3 consists of 15 residues. V was clipped by 4 bases and J by 7 bases; unmatched bases: 10. This CDR3 reads CASSSPGTGSGTQYF. CDR3 sequence (DNA): TGTGCCAGCAGTTCCCCCGGGACAGGGTCCGGGACCCAGTACTTC.

The chain is built from TRBV6-1 and TRBJ1-1; D call uncertain. V was pared by 3 bases and J by 5 bases, with 10 bases between. Germline V gene sequence: CDR1 MNHNS, CDR2 SASEGT. The CDR3 is made up of 13 amino acids. CDR3 region: CASSDSGETEAFF. CDR3 in DNA: TGTGCCAGCAGTGATTCGGGTGAGACTGAAGCTTTCTTT.

The rearrangement joins TRBV4-3 to TRBJ2-4; the D is unclear. The V end was cut by 0 bases, the J end by 0 bases, with 6 bases between. Germline values: CDR1 LGHNA, CDR2 YSLEER. The CDR3 runs to 15 residues. In nucleotides, the CDR3 is TGCGCCAGCAGCCAAGAGGGCAGAGCCAAAAACATTCAGTACTTC. Amino acid sequence: CASSQEGRAKNIQYF.

This clone has a single count. The chain has TRBV5-1 and TRBJ1-2, with 7 bases identical to TRBD1. The CDR3 spans 13 residues. From germline, CDR1 is SGHRS and CDR2 YFSETQ. Losses at the gene ends were 2 bases for V and 8 bases for J; bases not matched to a gene: 6. The chain's CDR3 is CASSFSQGVGYTF. CDR3 bases: TGCGCCAGCAGCTTTAGCCAGGGGGTAGGCTACACCTTC. Together with reference TRBV5-1 and TRBJ1-2, the CDR3 gives the full variable domain: KAGVTQTPRYLIKTRGQQVTLSCSPISGHRSVSWYQQTPGQGLQFLFEYFSETQRNKGNFPGRFSGRQFSNSRSEMNVSTLELGDSALYLCASSFSQGVGYTFGSGTRLTVV.

J is TRBJ2-1 and V is TRBV15; TRBD2 matches at 7 bases. The CDR3 contains 17 residues. Germline V gene lookup returns CDR1 LNHNV and CDR2 YYDKDF (reference sequence). After removal of 4 bases from V and 0 bases from J, the junction contained 9 bases not matched to a gene. The CDR3 protein is CATSKYSGPSSYNEQFF. CDR3 bases: TGTGCCACCAGCAAGTATAGCGGGCCCAGCTCCTACAATGAGCAGTTCTTC.

This clone showed up just a few times. The CDR3 protein is CASSSHAGSNEKLFF. In DNA, the CDR3 is TGTGCCAGCAGCTCCCATGCGGGGTCTAATGAAAAACTGTTTTTT. This chain connects TRBV5-4 to TRBJ1-4; no firm D call. V lost 3 bases, J lost 3 bases, and 12 bases lay in between. The CDR3 consists of 15 residues. In germline, CDR1 is SGHNT, CDR2 YYREEE (reference sequence).

The CDR3 nucleotides are TGCGCCAGCAGCCAGAGGGACACCTACACCGGGGAGCTGTTTTTT. Protein: CASSQRDTYTGELFF. The chain is built from TRBV4-3 and TRBJ2-2; the D gene is possibly TRBD1 (6 bases). CDR1 LGHNA and CDR2 YSLEER come from the germline V gene. The CDR3 totals 15 residues. Trimming pared 3 bases from V and 3 bases from J, leaving 11 bases between.

This clone was seen just once. The V gene is TRBV5-6, the J gene TRBJ2-3; TRBD2 agrees at 8 bases. The CDR3 is 14 amino acids. Germline CDR1 and CDR2: SGHDT and YYEEEE. The V gene end was trimmed by 2 bases and the J gene end by 5 bases; junction bases not matched to a gene: 4. CDR3 DNA sequence: TGTGCCAGCAGCTTATCCGGGACTAGAGATACGCAGTATTTT. It codes for CASSLSGTRDTQYF. Drawing the rest from reference TRBV5-6 and TRBJ2-3, the complete variable domain is DAGVTQSPTHLIKTRGQQVTLRCSPKSGHDTVSWYQQALGQGPQFIFQYYEEEERQRGNFPDRFSGHQFPNYSSELNVNALLLGDSALYLCASSLSGTRDTQYFGPGTRLTVL.